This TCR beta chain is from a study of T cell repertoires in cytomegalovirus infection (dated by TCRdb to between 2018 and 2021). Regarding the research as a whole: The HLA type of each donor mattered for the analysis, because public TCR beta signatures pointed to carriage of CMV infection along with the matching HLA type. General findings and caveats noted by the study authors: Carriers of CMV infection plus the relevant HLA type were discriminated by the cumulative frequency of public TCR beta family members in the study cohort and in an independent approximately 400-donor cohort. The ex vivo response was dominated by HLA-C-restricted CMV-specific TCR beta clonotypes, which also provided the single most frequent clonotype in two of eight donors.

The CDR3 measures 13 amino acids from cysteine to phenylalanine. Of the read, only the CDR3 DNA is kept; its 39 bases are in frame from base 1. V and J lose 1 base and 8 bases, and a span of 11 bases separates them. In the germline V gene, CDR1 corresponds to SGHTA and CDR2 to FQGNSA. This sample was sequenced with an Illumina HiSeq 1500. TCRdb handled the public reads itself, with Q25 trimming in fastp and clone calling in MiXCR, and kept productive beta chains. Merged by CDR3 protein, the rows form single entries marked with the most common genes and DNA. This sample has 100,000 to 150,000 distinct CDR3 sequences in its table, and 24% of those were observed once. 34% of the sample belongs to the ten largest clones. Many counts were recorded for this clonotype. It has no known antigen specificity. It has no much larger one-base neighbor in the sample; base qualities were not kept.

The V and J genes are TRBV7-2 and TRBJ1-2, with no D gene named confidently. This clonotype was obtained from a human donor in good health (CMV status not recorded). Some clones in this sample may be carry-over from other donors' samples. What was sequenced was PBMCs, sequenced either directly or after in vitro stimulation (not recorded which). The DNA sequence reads TGTGCCAGCAGCTTAGTTACTATGGGAGGCTACACCTTC. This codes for CASSLVTMGGYTF.